The 16 T cell receptor beta chains in this list originate from one sample, sequenced in a study of blood T cell repertoires in COVID-19. Repertoires were generated with immunoSEQ multiplex PCR, while TCRdb's copy carries only in-frame clones and drops some. The repertoire consists of 150,000 to 200,000 clones, with approximately 88% occurring once and the leading ten covering 10% to 15%. Source material: PBMCs or T cells enriched from blood (not recorded which). Receptor source: a woman aged 55-69 years who had recovered from COVID-19.

The chain joins TRBV14 to TRBJ2-1, with D possibly TRBD1 on 6 matching bases. V lost 3 bases and J 8 bases, leaving 23 bases between the germline ends. Germline assignment: CDR1 SGHDN and CDR2 FVKESK. This CDR3 is built from 17 residues. In DNA form, the CDR3 reads TGTGCCAGCAGCCACCTTAGTCAAACAGGGATCAAGGATGAGCAGTTCTTC. This gives the protein CASSHLSQTGIKDEQFF.

The V and J genes are TRBV27 and TRBJ1-6; 7 nucleotides agree with TRBD1. From germline, CDR1 is MNHEY and CDR2 SMNVEV (reference sequence). The CDR3 length is 13 residues. J gave up 8 bases and V 5 bases, and 3 bases lay outside the gene matches. The DNA of the CDR3 is TGTGCCAGCAGTCTGGACAGGTATTCACCCCTCCACTTT. Its translation is CASSLDRYSPLHF.

The CDR3 region is CASTRDRGAGYTF. In DNA form, the CDR3 reads TGTGCCAGCACGAGGGACAGGGGGGCAGGCTACACCTTC. J is TRBJ1-2 and V is TRBV2; 11 bases match TRBD1. J was trimmed by 8 bases and V by 7 bases; bases with no gene match: 6. The CDR3 totals 13 residues. Germline V gives CDR1 SNHLY, CDR2 FYNNEI. The full variable domain, in which reference TRBV2 and TRBJ1-2 provide the parts outside the CDR3, is EPEVTQTPSHQVTQMGQEVILRCVPISNHLYFYWYRQILGQKVEFLVSFYNNEISEKSEIFDDQFSVERPDGSNFTLKIRSTKLEDSAMYFCASTRDRGAGYTFGSGTRLTVV.

The rearrangement joins TRBV14 to TRBJ1-2, with TRBD1 matching over 8 bases. The CDR3 loop spans 14 amino acids. The J segment lost 8 bases and the V segment lost 3 bases, leaving 8 bases of the junction unmatched. The germline V gene has CDR1 SGHDN and CDR2 FVKESK. Here the CDR3 DNA reads TGTGCCAGCAGCCAGACCCAGGGGGCCTGGGGCTACACCTTC. Its translation: CASSQTQGAWGYTF.

The CDR3 reads CASSPNQGQGVNTGELFF. CDR3 bases: TGCGCCAGCAGTCCGAACCAGGGACAGGGGGTGAACACCGGGGAGCTGTTTTTT. This chain joins TRBV23-1 and TRBJ2-2; 11 bases are a match to TRBD1. TRBV23-1 is placed among ORFs of uncertain function. The CDR3 has 18 amino acids. Trimming took 4 bases from V and 1 from J; bases not matched to a gene: 8.

The V gene is TRBV30, the J gene TRBJ1-6, with a weak D call TRBD1 (5 bases). This CDR3 contains 15 residues. The V and J ends lost 5 bases and 7 bases respectively, with 18 bases between them. Per germline, CDR1 GTSNPN and CDR2 SVGIG (reference sequence). DNA of the CDR3: TGTGCCTGGGGCCTCGGGGGGGTGAAAAATTCACCCCTCCACTTT. Its translation is CAWGLGGVKNSPLHF.

The chain links TRBV5-5 to TRBJ2-1, with D unresolved. CDR1 and CDR2 from the germline V gene are SGHKS and YYEKEE (reference sequence). The CDR3 length is 13 residues. V gave up 3 bases and J gave up 7 bases, with 11 bases separating them. The CDR3 region has the DNA TGTGCCAGCAGCTCCAATACTGCTAATGAGCAGTTCTTC. It translates to CASSSNTANEQFF.

The V gene is TRBV3-1 (or the pseudogene TRBV3-2), the J gene TRBJ2-4, with 9 bases lining up with TRBD2. The CDR3 has 20 residues. Germline V gene sequence: CDR1 LGHDT, CDR2 YNNKEL (reference sequence). V was pared by 1 base and J by 0 bases, with 13 bases of the junction left unmatched. The CDR3 here is CASSQVPVLAGDLAKNIQYF. The CDR3 bases are TGTGCCAGCAGCCAAGTCCCGGTCTTAGCGGGAGACCTAGCCAAAAACATTCAGTACTTC.

The chain employs TRBV4-1 and TRBJ1-6; D uncertain. The V end lost 3 bases, the J end lost 7 bases, and 22 bases lay between the germline ends. This CDR3 spans 18 amino acids. Germline CDR1 and CDR2: MGHRA and YSYEKL. Here the CDR3 DNA reads TGCGCCAGCAGCCAGGCTGACCCGTGGACGGGAAGGAATTCACCCCTCCACTTT. This sequence encodes CASSQADPWTGRNSPLHF.

CDR3 nucleotide sequence: TGTGCCAGCAGCCCGGGGGGGGACCCAGATACGCAGTATTTT. It specifies CASSPGGDPDTQYF. The chain carries TRBV9 and TRBJ2-3; TRBD2 matches at 8 bases. V shed 4 bases and J 4 bases; nucleotides not matched to a gene: 5. The CDR3 covers 14 residues. Germline V gene sequence: CDR1 SGDLS, CDR2 YYNGEE.

V gene TRBV7-3 combines with J gene TRBJ2-3; 7 nucleotides match TRBD2. V lost 0 bases, J lost 4 bases, and 7 bases stayed unmatched. Per the germline V gene, CDR1 is SGHTA and CDR2 is FQGTGA. The CDR3 spans 16 residues. The CDR3 reads CASSLTSRGSSDTQYF. CDR3 coding DNA: TGTGCCAGCAGCTTAACCTCACGCGGGAGCTCAGATACGCAGTATTTT.

The chain has TRBV5-1 and TRBJ1-1; 11 bases are a match to TRBD1. V shed 0 bases and J 6 bases; nucleotides not matched to a gene: 10. The CDR3 has 17 residues. Germline V gives CDR1 SGHRS, CDR2 YFSETQ. The chain's CDR3 is CASSLARTGGGFSEAFF. CDR3 DNA sequence: TGCGCCAGCAGCTTGGCCAGGACAGGGGGCGGCTTTTCTGAAGCTTTCTTT.

The chain uses TRBV12-3 or TRBV12-4 and TRBJ2-6, with TRBD2 as a possible D gene (6 bases). The CDR3 has 13 amino acids. V was shortened by 7 bases and J by 4 bases, with 8 bases between the two germline ends. CDR3 loop: CASTRGGANVLTF. In DNA form, the CDR3 reads TGTGCCAGCACGCGGGGCGGGGCCAACGTCCTGACTTTC.

This clone was recorded only once. The chain has TRBV11-2 and TRBJ2-7, with D tentatively TRBD1 (5 bases). The CDR3 is made up of 15 amino acids. The V end lost 3 bases, the J end lost 1 base, and 13 bases lay between the germline ends. Germline V CDR1 and CDR2: SGHAT, FQNNGV. CDR3 nucleotide sequence: TGTGCCAGCAGCTTCCCAGGGTTGCGGTCCTACGAGCAGTACTTC. Its translation: CASSFPGLRSYEQYF.

The chain carries TRBV7-9 and TRBJ2-1; TRBD2 matches at 7 bases. V lost 7 bases and J lost 10; bases outside the gene matches: 10. Germline CDR1 and CDR2: SEHNR and FQNEAQ (reference sequence). The CDR3 runs to 13 residues. The chain's CDR3 is CASNPTWGGEQFF. The CDR3 bases are TGTGCCAGCAACCCAACCTGGGGGGGAGAGCAGTTCTTC.

This chain links TRBV18 with TRBJ2-7, with TRBD1 matching 7 bases. CDR3 size: 19 residues. Germline trimming cut 4 bases from V and 4 bases from J; bases unmatched to any gene: 22. Germline V lookup: CDR1 KGHSH, CDR2 LQKENI. CDR3 loop: CASSQNIIGTDRDIYEQYF. DNA of the CDR3: TGTGCCAGCTCACAAAACATAATTGGGACAGACCGGGATATATACGAGCAGTACTTC.